The rows below give T cell receptor beta chains drawn from one sample of a study of T cell repertoires in cytomegalovirus infection. TCRdb reprocessed the reads via MiXCR and lists one record per CDR3 protein. This sample has some 560,000 distinct CDR3 sequences, with about 40% found just once. No cognate antigen is known for these TCRs. The specimen was cultured PBMCs, collected from culture after CMV antigen stimulation. The receptors stem from a human donor in good health (CMV status not recorded). Some clones in this sample may be carry-over from other donors' samples. CDR3s include the opening cysteine and the closing phenylalanine or tryptophan. Part of the rows lack a size; the others show once, few, many or a class for expanded clones.

V gene	CDR3 length	clone size	J gene	CDR3 protein
TRBV19	17	.	TRBJ2-7	CASSIRPDLAGVSEQYF
TRBV7-2	16	.	TRBJ2-7	CASSLSGSEGSYEQYF
TRBV6-2/TRBV6-3	13	few	TRBJ2-7	CASWPSGGNEQYF
TRBV28	15	few	TRBJ1-6	CASNVPGAYNSPLHF
TRBV7-6	17	few	TRBJ2-1	CASSLRGGAVNDHEQFF
TRBV6-5	14	few	TRBJ2-3	CASRAPGAADTQYF
TRBV20-1	16	.	TRBJ2-7	CSARDPGLAPSYEQYF
TRBV6-1	15	.	TRBJ1-6	CASSFIRGGNSPLHF
TRBV20-1	15	.	TRBJ1-5	CSALETGGMGQPQHF
TRBV7-2	18	few	TRBJ2-5	CASSLGGLAGGSGETQYF
TRBV11-2	14	few	TRBJ1-5	CASSLRGSSGSQHF
TRBV7-2	14	.	TRBJ1-2	CASSLPGGDYGYTF
TRBV7-2	15	.	TRBJ2-1	CASSILGGSYNEQFF
TRBV10-1	17	.	TRBJ2-7	CASSESRPGLAGVEQYF
TRBV10-3	12	.	TRBJ1-1	CAISGTIAQAFF
TRBV2	17	few	TRBJ2-7	CASSEPVGRGGAYEQYF
TRBV7-9	15	few	TRBJ1-3	CASSANRGGGNTIYF
TRBV4-3	13	.	TRBJ1-2	CASSQDVRYGYTF
TRBV11-2	15	.	TRBJ2-1	CASSLVGQGNNEQFF
TRBV19	14	.	TRBJ1-6	CARIHEVYNSPLHF
TRBV5-6	14	few	TRBJ2-3	CASSRTRRTDTQYF